One sample yielded the 7 T cell receptor beta chains listed below, sequenced in a study of T cells in Graves' hyperthyroidism and ophthalmopathy. Amplification yielded TCR beta CDR3 regions, with RNA transcripts as the source. First-round RT-PCR targeting the TCR CDR3 was performed with the HTBI primer set. TCRdb processed the multiplex PCR reads anew with MiXCR; each CDR3 protein has one entry. The sample lists around 690,000 distinct CDR3 sequences, around 16% occurring once. The sequenced sample consisted of blood. These receptors came from a man between 45 and 60 years old with Graves' hyperthyroidism.

Only a few counts were recorded for this clonotype. The rearrangement links TRBV19 to TRBJ1-1; D unclear. The V gene lost 3 bases and the J gene lost 1 base, with 6 bases spanning the gap. Germline V lookup: CDR1 LNHDA, CDR2 SQIVND (reference sequence). The CDR3 extends over 13 amino acids. CDR3 coding DNA: TGTGCCAGTAGTATGGGTTGGAACACTGAAGCTTTCTTT. It codes for CASSMGWNTEAFF.

The chain recombines TRBV11-2 with TRBJ2-7; D gene unclear. Germline V gene lookup returns CDR1 SGHAT and CDR2 FQNNGV. CDR3 size: 13 residues. Between the trimmed V and J ends, which lost 0 bases and 5 bases, there was a span of 8 bases. The CDR3 nucleotides read TGTGCCAGCAGCTTAGATGCTCGGAACGAGCAGTACTTC. Translating gives CASSLDARNEQYF.

The genes are TRBV2 and TRBJ2-7; the match to TRBD1 covers 7 bases. V shed 7 bases, J shed 3 bases, and the junction held 9 bases outside the gene matches. The germline V gene encodes CDR1 SNHLY and CDR2 FYNNEI. This CDR3 contains 14 residues. CDR3 region: CASIKGRGSYEQYF. CDR3 nucleotides: TGTGCCAGCATCAAGGGCAGGGGGAGCTACGAGCAGTACTTC.

The chain uses TRBV19 and TRBJ1-5, with D tentatively TRBD1 (5 bases). The CDR3 is 14 amino acids. Germline V gene sequence: CDR1 LNHDA, CDR2 SQIVND (reference sequence). Trimming cost V 0 bases and J 9 bases, with 12 bases left between them. The CDR3 DNA reads TGTGCCAGTAGTATAGAAGGGACGAAGGGGCCCCAGCATTTT. Translating it yields CASSIEGTKGPQHF.

A few counts support this clonotype. This may arise from a read error, as a much more abundant clone is one base away. V is TRBV6-2 or TRBV6-3 and J is TRBJ2-5; TRBD2 matches 7 bases. Germline V gene lookup returns CDR1 MNHEY and CDR2 SVGEGT. With 5 bases clipped from V and 5 bases from J, the junction kept 8 bases outside the gene matches. The CDR3 runs 14 residues. The DNA of the CDR3 is TGTGCCAGCAGTCGAGCGGGAATGGCTGAGACCCAGTACTTC. Protein: CASSRAGMAETQYF.

The chain employs TRBV6-1 and TRBJ2-3, with 11 bases that match TRBD1. Trimming took 6 bases from V and 4 from J; bases not matched to a gene: 6. This CDR3 has 15 residues. In germline, CDR1 is MNHNS, CDR2 SASEGT. For the CDR3, the DNA is TGTGCCAGCAGACGCCCGGGACAGGGGGCAGATACGCAGTATTTT. Translating gives CASRRPGQGADTQYF.

As concerns this clonotype: Being one base from a much bigger clone, this may be a read error. V usage is TRBV6-5 and J usage is TRBJ2-7, with 8 positions matching TRBD2. This CDR3 spans 15 amino acids. CDR1 and CDR2 (germline): MNHEY, SVGAGI. The trim removed 3 bases at V and 2 bases at J, leaving 6 bases unmatched. CDR3 DNA sequence: TGTGCCAGCAGTTATAGGACTAGCTTTACCTACGAGCAGTACTTC. Protein sequence: CASSYRTSFTYEQYF.